The 10 T cell receptor beta chains presented below share a single source sample, sequenced in a study of blood T cell repertoires in COVID-19. Assay used: immunoSEQ multiplex PCR; TCRdb lists only in-frame clones, some missing. The sample records about 190,000 clones, 85% to 90% being singletons. The sequencing sample was made of PBMCs or T cells enriched from blood (not recorded which). These receptors were obtained from a woman aged 35 to 49 in a cohort exposed to, infected with or recovered from COVID-19 (not recorded which).

J is TRBJ2-1 and V is TRBV5-4, with TRBD2 identical over 11 bases. Germline values: CDR1 SGHNT, CDR2 YYREEE (reference sequence). V trimming: 3 bases; J trimming: 1 base; junction bases outside the gene matches: 6. This CDR3 is built from 17 residues. The CDR3 region is CASSSPSSGRSYNEQFF. CDR3 sequence (DNA): TGTGCCAGCAGCTCCCCCTCTAGCGGGAGGTCCTACAATGAGCAGTTCTTC.

This clone has just one count. The rearrangement links TRBV15 to TRBJ2-3, with 8 nucleotides matching TRBD2. V lost 3 bases to trimming and J lost 4 bases; unmatched junction nucleotides: 3. This CDR3 is 14 amino acids long. From germline, CDR1 is LNHNV and CDR2 YYDKDF (reference sequence). CDR3 region: CATSSQLAADTQYF. In nucleotides, the CDR3 is TGTGCCACCAGCAGCCAACTAGCGGCAGATACGCAGTATTTT.

The chain employs TRBV3-1 (or the pseudogene TRBV3-2) and TRBJ2-5, with a tentative D call TRBD2 (5 bases). There are 13 residues in the CDR3. CDR1 is LGHDT and CDR2 is YNNKEL in the germline V gene (reference sequence). Trimming pared 6 bases from V and 2 bases from J, leaving 10 bases between. The CDR3 nucleotides are TGTGCCAGCAGGGGAGTGGGGCAAGAGACCCAGTACTTC. This sequence encodes CASRGVGQETQYF.

This sequence joins TRBV11-2 and TRBJ2-1; TRBD1 matches at 8 bases. The CDR3 consists of 16 residues. Trimming cost V 5 bases and J 5 bases; bases outside gene matches: 11. The germline V gene encodes CDR1 SGHAT and CDR2 FQNNGV. The CDR3 spells CASSPWDRRTNNEQFF. CDR3 nucleotides: TGTGCCAGCAGCCCCTGGGACAGGAGGACCAACAATGAGCAGTTCTTC.

This clone was observed a single time. The chain links TRBV13 to TRBJ2-1; 9 bases are a match to TRBD2. This CDR3 has 17 residues. Unmatched junction bases numbered 3, after V lost 0 bases and J lost 0 bases. Germline loops: CDR1 PRHDT, CDR2 FYEKMQ (reference sequence). The CDR3 protein is CASSLGGTSISYNEQFF. DNA of the CDR3: TGTGCCAGCAGCTTAGGGGGGACTAGCATCTCCTACAATGAGCAGTTCTTC.

The chain links TRBV27 to TRBJ2-7; D is perhaps TRBD1 (6 bases). The V gene's germline CDR1 is MNHEY and CDR2 SMNVEV (reference sequence). Trimming removed 0 bases from V and 6 bases from J, with 9 bases in between. This CDR3 comprises 13 residues. The CDR3 nucleotides are TGTGCCAGCAGTTTATCAATGGGGGCCGAGCAGTACTTC. Its translation is CASSLSMGAEQYF.

DNA for the CDR3: TGTGCCAGCAGTGGGACAGGGCCTTACGAGCAGTACTTC. Translated, it gives CASSGTGPYEQYF. This chain connects TRBV6-6 to TRBJ2-7; TRBD1 matches at 9 bases. This CDR3 has 13 amino acids. In germline, CDR1 is MNHNY, CDR2 SVGAGI (reference sequence). The V segment lost 5 bases and the J segment 4 bases; nucleotides outside the gene matches: 3.

The chain couples TRBV7-6 to TRBJ2-1; D perhaps matches TRBD1 (6 bases). The germline CDR1 and CDR2 sequences are SGHVS and FNYEAQ. The CDR3 covers 13 residues. The V end was cut by 5 bases, the J end by 7 bases, with 12 bases between. CDR3 protein: CASSPRGLNEQFF. The CDR3 bases are TGTGCCAGCAGCCCCAGGGGTTTAAATGAGCAGTTCTTC.

The chain uses TRBV27 and TRBJ2-7, with 8 bases aligning to TRBD1. The CDR3 covers 14 residues. V trimming: 6 bases; J trimming: 4 bases; junction bases outside the gene matches: 8. CDR1 is MNHEY, CDR2 SMNVEV, per germline (reference sequence). The CDR3 sequence: CASSSTGGGYEQYF. In DNA, the CDR3 is TGTGCCAGCAGCTCTACAGGGGGTGGATACGAGCAGTACTTC.

This chain uses TRBV18 with TRBJ1-6; 7 bases map to TRBD1. V was pared by 2 bases and J by 7 bases, with 5 bases of the junction left unmatched. CDR1 and CDR2 (germline): KGHSH, LQKENI. The CDR3 runs to 15 residues. The CDR3 loop is CASSPGEGGNSPLHF. Written as DNA, the CDR3 is TGTGCCAGCTCACCAGGGGAAGGGGGCAATTCACCCCTCCACTTT.